This entry lists 23 T cell receptor beta chains sequenced from one sample in a study of T cells after yellow fever vaccination. TCRdb ran MiXCR on the 5' RACE reads and lists one entry per CDR3 protein. The table shows a few hundred thousand distinct CDR3 sequences, with 6.8% occurring only once. The material was PBMCs, obtained around 45 days after the first yellow fever vaccination. Every receptor here comes from a man between 18 and 35 years old who received the YFV17D yellow fever vaccine.

This clonotype was recorded many times. J is TRBJ2-6 and V is TRBV12-3 or TRBV12-4; D uncertain. V shed 3 bases and J shed 0 bases, with 6 bases lying between them. The CDR3 spans 15 residues. This chain's CDR3 is CASSFGSSGANVLTF. CDR3 sequence (DNA): TGTGCCAGCAGTTTCGGGTCCTCTGGGGCCAACGTCCTGACTTTC.

The J gene is TRBJ2-3, the V gene TRBV20-1; D remains unclear. V was pared by 1 base and J by 6 bases, with 8 bases between. Per the germline V gene, CDR1 is DFQATT and CDR2 is SNEGSKA (reference sequence). The CDR3 runs 12 residues. For the CDR3, the DNA is TGCAGTGCTAGAGCCCCCCAGGATACGCAGTATTTT. Encoded protein: CSARAPQDTQYF.

CDR3 bases: TGTGCCAGCAGCTTCCCCGGGACAGGGACTTGGAACACTGAAGCTTTCTTT. It codes for CASSFPGTGTWNTEAFF. The chain carries TRBV7-9 and TRBJ1-1; 9 bases agree with TRBD1. This CDR3 is built from 17 residues. Unmatched junction bases numbered 9, after V lost 3 bases and J lost 1 base. Germline CDR1 reads SEHNR; CDR2 reads FQNEAQ (reference sequence). Full variable domain (remainder filled in from reference TRBV7-9 and TRBJ1-1): DTGVSQNPRHKITKRGQNVTFRCDPISEHNRLYWYRQTLGQGPEFLTYFQNEAQLEKSRLLSDRFSAERPKGSFSTLEIQRTEQGDSAMYLCASSFPGTGTWNTEAFFGQGTRLTVV.

The chain combines TRBV7-3 with TRBJ2-3; possibly TRBD2 for D (5 bases). Germline values: CDR1 SGHTA, CDR2 FQGTGA. Deletions cut 0 bases from V and 7 bases from J, with 11 bases between. The CDR3 has 14 residues. CDR3: CASSLTEWENTQYF. The CDR3 nucleotides are TGTGCCAGCAGCTTAACCGAGTGGGAGAATACGCAGTATTTT.

The genes are TRBV27 and TRBJ1-2, with TRBD1 matching 9 bases. V was pared by 3 bases and J by 5 bases, with 4 bases of the junction left unmatched. Germline values: CDR1 MNHEY, CDR2 SMNVEV (reference sequence). The CDR3 totals 14 residues. CDR3 protein: CASSFDRGGYGYTF. The CDR3 DNA follows: TGTGCCAGCAGTTTCGACAGGGGGGGGTATGGCTACACCTTC.

The chain is built from TRBV11-2 and TRBJ2-1, with 16 bases matching TRBD2. CDR1 is SGHAT, CDR2 FQNNGV, per germline. The CDR3 length is 16 residues. V lost 3 bases, J lost 9 bases, and 5 bases stayed unmatched. The DNA for the CDR3 is TGTGCCAGCAGCTTGGGACTAGCGGGGGGGCAGGGTGAGCAGTTCTTC. It specifies CASSLGLAGGQGEQFF.

There are a few counts of this clonotype. The chain carries TRBV11-2 and TRBJ2-2; the match to TRBD2 covers 8 bases. The germline V gene encodes CDR1 SGHAT and CDR2 FQNNGV. V was pared by 2 bases and J by 1 base, with 3 bases of the junction left unmatched. The CDR3 totals 16 residues. The CDR3 reads CASSLYSGVNTGELFF. CDR3 in DNA: TGTGCCAGCAGCTTATATAGCGGGGTGAACACCGGGGAGCTGTTTTTT. Complete variable domain (other parts from reference TRBV11-2 and TRBJ2-2): EAGVAQSPRYKIIEKRQSVAFWCNPISGHATLYWYQQILGQGPKLLIQFQNNGVVDDSQLPKDRFSAERLKGVDSTLKIQPAKLEDSAVYLCASSLYSGVNTGELFFGEGSRLTVL.

This clonotype was counted a few times. This chain uses TRBV5-4 with TRBJ2-5, with D possibly matching TRBD2 (6 bases). The CDR3 has 15 residues. Trimming left V 2 bases short and J 5 bases short, with 16 bases between. Germline CDR1 is SGHNT and CDR2 is YYREEE (reference sequence). CDR3 sequence: CASSFGGNSLETQYF. The CDR3 DNA follows: TGTGCCAGCAGCTTTGGGGGGAATTCCCTCGAGACCCAGTACTTC.

The chain has TRBV7-6 and TRBJ1-2; unclear D gene. The CDR3 extends over 15 amino acids. CDR1 and CDR2 from the germline V gene are SGHVS and FNYEAQ. Trimming cost V 5 bases and J 4 bases, with 17 bases left between them. For the CDR3, the DNA is TGTGCCAGCAGCGCGACCCGGGGTGTGGGCTATGGCTACACCTTC. Protein sequence: CASSATRGVGYGYTF.

Concerning this clonotype itself: The junction and the germline gene differ at one end; a read error may be behind it. This chain connects TRBV20-1 to TRBJ2-1; 8 bases align to TRBD2. This CDR3 region has 15 residues. Germline loops: CDR1 DFQATT, CDR2 SNEGSKA (reference sequence). The CDR3 protein is CSARRVGGVYNEHFF. DNA of the CDR3: TGCAGTGCCCGCCGGGTCGGGGGGGTATACAATGAGCACTTCTTC.

In its sample, this clonotype was seen a few times. The chain employs TRBV29-1 and TRBJ2-3, with a possible D match to TRBD2 (5 bases). V lost 0 bases to trimming and J lost 2 bases, with 9 bases between them. The CDR3 extends over 14 amino acids. Germline V gives CDR1 SQVTM, CDR2 ANQGSEA. The CDR3: CSVEDMRVTDTQYF. The CDR3 bases are TGCAGCGTTGAAGATATGAGGGTCACAGATACGCAGTATTTT.

This clonotype was detected many times. V gene TRBV27 combines with J gene TRBJ2-1, with 8 bases matching TRBD2. J was trimmed by 2 bases and V by 1 base; bases with no gene match: 1. CDR1 and CDR2 from the germline V gene are MNHEY and SMNVEV (reference sequence). The CDR3 loop spans 15 amino acids. CDR3: CASSLWTSPYNEQFF. CDR3 in DNA: TGTGCCAGCAGTTTATGGACTAGCCCCTACAATGAGCAGTTCTTC.

This clonotype was counted between two and nine times. The chain couples TRBV5-1 to TRBJ2-3, with TRBD1 as a possible D gene (8 bases). CDR3 length: 16 amino acids. V was trimmed by 3 bases and J by 4 bases, leaving 18 bases between them. Germline CDR1 is SGHRS and CDR2 is YFSETQ. CDR3 protein: CASSSWTGRGSDTQYF. The CDR3 nucleotides read TGCGCCAGCAGCTCTTGGACAGGGAGGGGTTCAGATACGCAGTATTTT.

The V gene is TRBV7-8, the J gene TRBJ1-5; 10 positions agree with TRBD1. Germline-derived CDR1 and CDR2 are SGHVS and FQNEAQ. The J segment lost 9 bases and the V segment lost 5 bases, leaving 16 bases of the junction unmatched. CDR3 length: 17 residues. Here the CDR3 DNA reads TGTGCCAGCAGCCCCCGAAGGACAGGGGGATCTCTACGGCCCCAGCATTTT. Translated, it gives CASSPRRTGGSLRPQHF.

This chain links TRBV27 with TRBJ2-7; 7 bases line up with TRBD1. The ends lost 5 bases at V and 6 bases at J; junction bases unmatched: 4. The germline CDR1 and CDR2 sequences are MNHEY and SMNVEV (reference sequence). CDR3 length: 12 residues. The DNA for the CDR3 is TGTGCCAGCAGTCCCAGGACAGGCGAGCAGTACTTC. As protein: CASSPRTGEQYF.

This clonotype was counted only a few times. The chain uses TRBV6-1 and TRBJ1-1; 9 positions match TRBD1. The CDR3 is 15 amino acids. Germline assignment: CDR1 MNHNS and CDR2 SASEGT. V lost 5 bases to trimming and J lost 1 base; unmatched junction nucleotides: 5. The CDR3 nucleotides read TGTGCCAGCAGTAATCCGGGACAGGGGAACACTGAAGCTTTCTTT. This sequence encodes CASSNPGQGNTEAFF.

This rearrangement joins TRBV3-1 to TRBJ2-2; no definite D call. The CDR3 consists of 14 residues. V was clipped by 1 base and J by 4 bases, with 7 bases between them. The V gene's germline CDR1 is LGHDT and CDR2 YNNKEL (reference sequence). CDR3 residues: CASSQAFLTGELFF. The CDR3 nucleotides read TGTGCCAGCAGCCAAGCGTTTCTCACCGGGGAGCTGTTTTTT.

The chain combines TRBV20-1 with TRBJ2-3, with a weak D call TRBD1 (6 bases). The CDR3 sequence is 16 residues long. The V gene's germline CDR1 is DFQATT and CDR2 SNEGSKA (reference sequence). V was trimmed by 4 bases and J by 4 bases, leaving 21 bases between them. The CDR3 loop is CSAILQGFEVSDTQYF. The CDR3 DNA is TGCAGTGCTATCCTACAGGGTTTCGAAGTTTCAGATACGCAGTATTTT.

This clonotype was recorded a few times. The chain couples TRBV6-5 to TRBJ2-3; 11 bases align to TRBD2. This CDR3 contains 16 residues. Germline V lookup: CDR1 MNHEY, CDR2 SVGAGI. J lost 4 bases, V lost 6 bases, and 9 bases had no gene match. As DNA, the CDR3 is TGTGCCAGCAGGTTACATCTAGCGGGGGGAGCAGATACGCAGTATTTT. Amino acid sequence: CASRLHLAGGADTQYF.

The rearrangement uses TRBV20-1 and TRBJ1-3; D uncertain. The CDR3 loop spans 13 amino acids. V shed 0 bases and J shed 2 bases, with 5 bases lying between them. Germline-derived CDR1 and CDR2 are DFQATT and SNEGSKA (reference sequence). Here the CDR3 reads CSARESPGNTIYF. The CDR3 nucleotides are TGCAGTGCTAGAGAAAGTCCTGGAAACACCATATATTTT.

This chain uses TRBV18 with TRBJ1-1; possible D gene TRBD1, 6 bases. Trimming took 6 bases from V and 0 from J, leaving 14 bases between them. This CDR3 comprises 15 residues. CDR1 and CDR2 from the germline V gene are KGHSH and LQKENI. The chain's CDR3 is CASSEGGMVNTEAFF. For the CDR3, the DNA is TGTGCCAGCTCGGAGGGGGGTATGGTGAACACTGAAGCTTTCTTT.

This clonotype was picked up many times. This rearrangement joins TRBV4-1 to TRBJ2-1; D possibly corresponds to TRBD1 (6 bases). The CDR3 contains 16 residues. Trimming removed 1 base from V and 2 bases from J, with 12 bases in between. The germline V gene has CDR1 MGHRA and CDR2 YSYEKL. CDR3 sequence: CASSQGGGYTYNEQFF. Here the CDR3 DNA reads TGCGCCAGCAGCCAAGGTGGGGGCTACACCTACAATGAGCAGTTCTTC.

This clonotype was picked up many times. The J gene is TRBJ2-7, the V gene TRBV3-1; 8 bases are shared with TRBD2. The ends lost 3 bases at V and 3 bases at J; junction bases unmatched: 4. Germline V gives CDR1 LGHDT, CDR2 YNNKEL (reference sequence). This CDR3 is built from 14 residues. The CDR3 DNA is TGTGCCAGCAGCCAGACGGGGGGGCTCTACGAGCAGTACTTC. Protein product: CASSQTGGLYEQYF.